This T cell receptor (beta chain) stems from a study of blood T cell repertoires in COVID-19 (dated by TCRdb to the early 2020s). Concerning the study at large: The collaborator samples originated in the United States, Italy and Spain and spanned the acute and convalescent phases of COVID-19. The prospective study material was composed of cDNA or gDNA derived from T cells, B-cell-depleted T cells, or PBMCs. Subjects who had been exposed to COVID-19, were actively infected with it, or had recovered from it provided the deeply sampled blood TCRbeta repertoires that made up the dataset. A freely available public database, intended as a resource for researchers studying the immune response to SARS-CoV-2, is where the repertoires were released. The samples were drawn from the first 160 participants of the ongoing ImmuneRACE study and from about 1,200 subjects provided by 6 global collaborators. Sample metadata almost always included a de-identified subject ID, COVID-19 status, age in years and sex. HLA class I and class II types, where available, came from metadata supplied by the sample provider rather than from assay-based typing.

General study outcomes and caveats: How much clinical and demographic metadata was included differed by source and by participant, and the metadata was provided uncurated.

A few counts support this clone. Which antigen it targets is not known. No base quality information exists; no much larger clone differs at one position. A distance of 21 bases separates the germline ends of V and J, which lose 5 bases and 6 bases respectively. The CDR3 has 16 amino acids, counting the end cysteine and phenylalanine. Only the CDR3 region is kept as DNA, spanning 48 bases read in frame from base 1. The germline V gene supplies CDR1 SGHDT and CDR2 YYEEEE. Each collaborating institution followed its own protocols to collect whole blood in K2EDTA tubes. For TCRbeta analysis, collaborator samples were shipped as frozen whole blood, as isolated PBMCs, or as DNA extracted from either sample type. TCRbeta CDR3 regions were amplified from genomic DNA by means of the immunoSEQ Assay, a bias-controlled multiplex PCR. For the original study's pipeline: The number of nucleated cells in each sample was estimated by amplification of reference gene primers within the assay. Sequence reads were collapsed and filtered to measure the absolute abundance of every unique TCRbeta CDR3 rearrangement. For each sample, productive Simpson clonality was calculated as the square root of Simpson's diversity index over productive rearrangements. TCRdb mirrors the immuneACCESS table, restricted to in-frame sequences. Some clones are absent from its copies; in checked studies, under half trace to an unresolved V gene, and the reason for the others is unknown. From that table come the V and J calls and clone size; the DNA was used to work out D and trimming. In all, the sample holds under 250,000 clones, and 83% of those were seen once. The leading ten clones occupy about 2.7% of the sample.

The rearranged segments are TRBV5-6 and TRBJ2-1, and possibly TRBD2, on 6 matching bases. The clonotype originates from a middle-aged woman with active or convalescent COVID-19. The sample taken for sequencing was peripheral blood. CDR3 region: CASSGRGLLGTNEQFF. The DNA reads TGTGCCAGCAGTGGAAGGGGACTTTTGGGAACCAATGAGCAGTTCTTC. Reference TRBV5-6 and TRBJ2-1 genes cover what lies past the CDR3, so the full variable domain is DAGVTQSPTHLIKTRGQQVTLRCSPKSGHDTVSWYQQALGQGPQFIFQYYEEEERQRGNFPDRFSGHQFPNYSSELNVNALLLGDSALYLCASSGRGLLGTNEQFFGPGTRLTVL.